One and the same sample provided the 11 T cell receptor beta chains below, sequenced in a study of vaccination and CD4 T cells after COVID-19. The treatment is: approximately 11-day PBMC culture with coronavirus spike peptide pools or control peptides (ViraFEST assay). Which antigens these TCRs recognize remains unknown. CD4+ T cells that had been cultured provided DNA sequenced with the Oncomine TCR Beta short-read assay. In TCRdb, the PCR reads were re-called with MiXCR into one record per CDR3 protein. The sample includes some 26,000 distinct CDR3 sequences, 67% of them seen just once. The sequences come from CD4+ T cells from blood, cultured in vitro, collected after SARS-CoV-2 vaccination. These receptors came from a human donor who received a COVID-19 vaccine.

In DNA, the CDR3 is TGTGCCAGCAGTATGGGACTATACACCGGGGAGCTGTTTTTT. Encoded protein: CASSMGLYTGELFF. The gene calls are TRBV12-3 or TRBV12-4 and TRBJ2-2, with 7 bases lining up with TRBD2. After removal of 5 bases from V and 3 bases from J, the junction contained 3 bases not matched to a gene. The CDR3 runs 14 residues.

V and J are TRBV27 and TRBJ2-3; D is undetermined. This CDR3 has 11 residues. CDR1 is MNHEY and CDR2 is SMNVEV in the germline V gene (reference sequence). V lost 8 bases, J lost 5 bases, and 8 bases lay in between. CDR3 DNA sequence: TGTGCCAGCGTCAACCGAGATACGCAGTATTTT. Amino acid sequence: CASVNRDTQYF.

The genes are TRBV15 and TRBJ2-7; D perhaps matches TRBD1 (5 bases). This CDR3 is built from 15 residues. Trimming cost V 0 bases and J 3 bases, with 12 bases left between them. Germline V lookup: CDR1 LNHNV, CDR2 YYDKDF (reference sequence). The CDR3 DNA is TGTGCCACCAGCAGAGATCTTTCGCAGGGCTACGAGCAGTACTTC. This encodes CATSRDLSQGYEQYF.

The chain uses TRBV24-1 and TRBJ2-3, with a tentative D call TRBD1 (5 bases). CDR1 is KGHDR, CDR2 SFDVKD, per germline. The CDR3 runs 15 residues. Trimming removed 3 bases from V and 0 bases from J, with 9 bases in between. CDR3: CATSDDRLSTDTQYF. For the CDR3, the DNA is TGTGCCACCAGTGATGACAGACTCAGCACAGATACGCAGTATTTT.

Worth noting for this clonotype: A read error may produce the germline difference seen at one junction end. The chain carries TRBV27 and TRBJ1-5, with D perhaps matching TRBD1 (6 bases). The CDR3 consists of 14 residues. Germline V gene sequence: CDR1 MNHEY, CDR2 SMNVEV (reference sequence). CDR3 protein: CASRLYRDDQPQHF. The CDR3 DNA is TGTGCCAGCAGGTTATACAGGGACGATCAGCCCCAGCATTTT.

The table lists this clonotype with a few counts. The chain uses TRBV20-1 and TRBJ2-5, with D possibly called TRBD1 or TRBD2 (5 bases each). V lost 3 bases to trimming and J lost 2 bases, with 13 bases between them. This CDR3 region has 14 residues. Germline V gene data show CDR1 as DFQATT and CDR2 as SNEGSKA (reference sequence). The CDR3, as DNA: TGCAGTGCTAGTCCGGCTGGGGGTCAAGAGACCCAGTACTTC. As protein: CSASPAGGQETQYF.

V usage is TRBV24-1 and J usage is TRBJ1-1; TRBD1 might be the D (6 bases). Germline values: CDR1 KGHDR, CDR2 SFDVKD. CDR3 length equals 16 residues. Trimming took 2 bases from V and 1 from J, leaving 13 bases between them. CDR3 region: CATSDSTGTRNTEAFF. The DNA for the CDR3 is TGTGCCACCAGTGATTCTACCGGGACACGGAACACTGAAGCTTTCTTT.

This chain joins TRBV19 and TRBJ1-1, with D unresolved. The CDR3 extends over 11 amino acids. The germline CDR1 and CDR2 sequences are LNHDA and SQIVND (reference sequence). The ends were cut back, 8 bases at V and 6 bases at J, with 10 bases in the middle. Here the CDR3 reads CASQRAAEAFF. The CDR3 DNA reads TGTGCCAGTCAGAGGGCGGCTGAAGCTTTCTTT. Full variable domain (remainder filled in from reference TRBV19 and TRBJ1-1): DGGITQSPKYLFRKEGQNVTLSCEQNLNHDAMYWYRQDPGQGLRLIYYSQIVNDFQKGDIAEGYSVSREKKESFPLTVTSAQKNPTAFYLCASQRAAEAFFGQGTRLTVV.

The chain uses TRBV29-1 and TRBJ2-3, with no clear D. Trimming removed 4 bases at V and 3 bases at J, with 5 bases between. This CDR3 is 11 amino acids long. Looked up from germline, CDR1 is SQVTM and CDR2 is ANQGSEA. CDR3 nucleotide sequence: TGCAGCGTTGGTGGTACAGATACGCAGTATTTT. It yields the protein CSVGGTDTQYF.

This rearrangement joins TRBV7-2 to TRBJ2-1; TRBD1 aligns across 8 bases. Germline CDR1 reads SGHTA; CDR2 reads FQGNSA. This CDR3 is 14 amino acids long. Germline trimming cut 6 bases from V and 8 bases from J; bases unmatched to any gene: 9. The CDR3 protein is CASRPDRAVDEQFF. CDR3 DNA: TGTGCCAGCAGGCCGGACAGGGCCGTCGATGAGCAGTTCTTC.

CDR3 in amino acids: CATSRAQGARDYGYTF. CDR3 sequence (DNA): TGTGCCACCAGCAGAGCACAGGGGGCGCGGGACTATGGCTACACCTTC. The rearrangement links TRBV15 to TRBJ1-2; 9 positions agree with TRBD1. This CDR3 spans 16 amino acids. J gave up 3 bases and V 1 base, and 6 bases lay outside the gene matches. The germline gives CDR1 LNHNV, CDR2 YYDKDF (reference sequence).